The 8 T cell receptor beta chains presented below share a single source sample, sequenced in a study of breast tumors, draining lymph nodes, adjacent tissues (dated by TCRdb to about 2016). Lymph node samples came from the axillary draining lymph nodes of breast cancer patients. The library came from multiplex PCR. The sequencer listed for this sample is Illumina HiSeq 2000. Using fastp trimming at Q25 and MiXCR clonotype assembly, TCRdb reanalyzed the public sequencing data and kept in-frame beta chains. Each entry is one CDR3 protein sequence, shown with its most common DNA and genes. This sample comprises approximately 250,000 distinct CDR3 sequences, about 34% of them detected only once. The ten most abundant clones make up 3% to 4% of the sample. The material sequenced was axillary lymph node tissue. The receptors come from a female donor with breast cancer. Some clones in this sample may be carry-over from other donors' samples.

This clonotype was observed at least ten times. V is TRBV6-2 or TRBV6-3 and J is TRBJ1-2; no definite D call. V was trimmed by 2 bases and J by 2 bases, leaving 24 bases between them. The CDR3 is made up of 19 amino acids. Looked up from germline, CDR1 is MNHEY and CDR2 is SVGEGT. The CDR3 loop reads CASSYQDLPLDHANYGYTF. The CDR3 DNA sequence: TGTGCCAGCAGTTACCAGGACCTACCCCTCGACCACGCGAACTATGGCTACACCTTC.

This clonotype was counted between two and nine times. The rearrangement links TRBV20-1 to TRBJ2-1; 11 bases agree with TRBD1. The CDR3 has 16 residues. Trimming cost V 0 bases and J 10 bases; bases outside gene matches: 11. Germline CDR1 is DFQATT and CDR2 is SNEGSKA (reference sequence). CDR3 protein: CSARERTGGWGWEQFF. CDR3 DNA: TGCAGTGCTAGAGAAAGGACAGGGGGCTGGGGATGGGAGCAGTTCTTC.

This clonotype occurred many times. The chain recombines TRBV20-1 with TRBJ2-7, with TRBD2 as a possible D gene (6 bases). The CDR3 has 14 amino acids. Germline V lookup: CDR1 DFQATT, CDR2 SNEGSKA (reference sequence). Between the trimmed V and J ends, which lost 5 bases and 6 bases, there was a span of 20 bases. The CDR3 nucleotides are TGCAGTGCTGGAGGGTCAGGTGTTACCTCCGAGCAGTACTTC. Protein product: CSAGGSGVTSEQYF.

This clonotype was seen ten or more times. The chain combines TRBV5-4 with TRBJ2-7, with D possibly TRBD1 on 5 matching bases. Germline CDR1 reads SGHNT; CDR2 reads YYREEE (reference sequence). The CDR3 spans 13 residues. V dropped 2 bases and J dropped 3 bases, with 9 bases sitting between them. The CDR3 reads CASSLGADYEQYF. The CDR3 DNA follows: TGTGCCAGCAGCTTAGGGGCAGACTACGAGCAGTACTTC.

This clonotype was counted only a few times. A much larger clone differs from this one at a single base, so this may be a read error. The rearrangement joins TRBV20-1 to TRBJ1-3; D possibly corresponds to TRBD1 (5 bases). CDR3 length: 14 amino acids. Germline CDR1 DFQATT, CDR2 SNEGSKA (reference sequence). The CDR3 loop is CSAREGFSGTTIYF. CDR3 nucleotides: TGCAGTGCCAGGGAGGGGTTCTCTGGAACCACCATATATTTT.

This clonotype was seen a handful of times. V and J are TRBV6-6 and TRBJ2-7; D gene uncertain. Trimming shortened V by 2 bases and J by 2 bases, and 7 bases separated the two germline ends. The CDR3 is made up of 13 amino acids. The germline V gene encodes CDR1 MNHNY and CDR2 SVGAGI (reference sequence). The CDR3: CASSYMGAYEQYF. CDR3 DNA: TGTGCCAGCAGTTACATGGGCGCCTACGAGCAGTACTTC.

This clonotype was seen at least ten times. The CDR3, as DNA: TGCAGTGCTAGAGGCCAGGTTTGGGGCTACACCTTC. It is translated as CSARGQVWGYTF. This chain joins TRBV20-1 and TRBJ1-2; no clear D. CDR3 size: 12 residues. Germline V CDR1 and CDR2: DFQATT, SNEGSKA (reference sequence). The V gene lost 1 base and the J gene lost 8 bases, with 11 bases spanning the gap.

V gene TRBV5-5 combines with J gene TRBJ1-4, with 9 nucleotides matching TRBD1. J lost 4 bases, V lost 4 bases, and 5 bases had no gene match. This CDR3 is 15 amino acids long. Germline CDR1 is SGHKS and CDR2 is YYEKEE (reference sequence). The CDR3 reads CASSTNRGLNEKLFF. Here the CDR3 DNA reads TGTGCCAGCAGCACCAACAGGGGGCTTAATGAAAAACTGTTTTTT.